These 20 T cell receptor beta chains came from one sample sequenced in a study of T cell responses to AZD1222 COVID-19 vaccine. Profiled with immunoSEQ multiplex PCR; TCRdb holds only in-frame clones, not every one. The sample lists approximately 150,000 clones, less than 95% occurring once. The material was peripheral blood, obtained 28 days after the second AZD1222 dose. All receptors derive from an adult who received the AZD1222 COVID-19 vaccine.

This chain links TRBV18 with TRBJ1-5; TRBD1 matches 10 bases. Looked up from germline, CDR1 is KGHSH and CDR2 is LQKENI. The trim removed 5 bases at V and 5 bases at J, leaving 6 bases unmatched. This CDR3 comprises 15 residues. In DNA, the CDR3 is TGTGCCAGCTCATCCGGGACAGGGGTTTATCAGCCCCAGCATTTT. It yields the protein CASSSGTGVYQPQHF. Full variable domain (missing parts from reference TRBV18 and TRBJ1-5): NAGVMQNPRHLVRRRGQEARLRCSPMKGHSHVYWYRQLPEEGLKFMVYLQKENIIDESGMPKERFSAEFPKEGPSILRIQQVVRGDSAAYFCASSSGTGVYQPQHFGDGTRLSIL.

This chain joins TRBV7-9 and TRBJ2-5; D is undetermined. V was shortened by 1 base and J by 5 bases, with 5 bases between the two germline ends. The CDR3 sequence is 12 residues long. Germline CDR1 and CDR2: SEHNR and FQNEAQ (reference sequence). In DNA form, the CDR3 reads TGTGCCAGCAGCTTAGTTGGCGAGACCCAGTACTTC. Translation: CASSLVGETQYF.

This sequence joins TRBV2 and TRBJ1-6; weak D call: TRBD1 (6 bases). Germline V gene lookup returns CDR1 SNHLY and CDR2 FYNNEI. This CDR3 has 14 residues. The V end lost 6 bases, the J end lost 6 bases, and 12 bases lay between the germline ends. CDR3 coding DNA: TGTGCCAGCAGCGTCAGGGGTGGTAATTCACCCCTCCACTTT. It yields the protein CASSVRGGNSPLHF.

This clone was observed a handful of times. The chain recombines TRBV27 with TRBJ2-2, with 9 nucleotides matching TRBD1. The CDR3 has 15 residues. Germline CDR1 and CDR2: MNHEY and SMNVEV (reference sequence). V shed 6 bases and J 7 bases; nucleotides not matched to a gene: 9. DNA of the CDR3: TGTGCCAGCAGGCGGACAGGGGATGGGAGCGGGGAGCTGTTTTTT. Protein product: CASRRTGDGSGELFF.

Of note for this clone: It is unclear where the CDR3 begins or ends on the DNA, so no DNA is shown, and the CDR3 is as TCRdb lists it. J is TRBJ1-2 and V is TRBV7-3; the listed D gene, TRBD1, was not tested against the DNA. CDR1 is SGHTA, CDR2 FQGTGA, per germline. The CDR3 is 15 amino acids in total, end residues counted. CDR3 loop: CASSFGPGQNYGYTF.

This rearrangement joins TRBV9 to TRBJ1-4; weak D call: TRBD1 (6 bases). Germline loops: CDR1 SGDLS, CDR2 YYNGEE. The V end was cut by 0 bases, the J end by 2 bases, with 14 bases between. This CDR3 is 17 amino acids long. Here the CDR3 reads CASSVGLGGITNEKLFF. CDR3 nucleotides: TGTGCCAGCAGCGTAGGATTGGGGGGCATCACTAATGAAAAACTGTTTTTT.

J is TRBJ1-5 and V is TRBV20-1; D gene uncertain. Germline lookup yields CDR1 DFQATT and CDR2 SNEGSKA (reference sequence). The V end was cut by 3 bases, the J end by 7 bases, with 7 bases between. The CDR3 is 11 amino acids. This CDR3 reads CSARMGQPQHF. CDR3 in DNA: TGCAGTGCTAGGATGGGCCAGCCCCAGCATTTT.

This chain links TRBV5-5 with TRBJ1-3; 9 nucleotides line up with TRBD1. The CDR3 runs 16 residues. V lost 2 bases to trimming and J lost 3 bases; unmatched junction nucleotides: 6. The V gene's germline CDR1 is SGHKS and CDR2 YYEKEE (reference sequence). Here the CDR3 DNA reads TGTGCCAGCAGCTTTTATGGGACAGGGTATGGAAACACCATATATTTT. Translated, it gives CASSFYGTGYGNTIYF.

The chain has TRBV6-5 and TRBJ1-2, with D unclear. Germline V gene data show CDR1 as MNHEY and CDR2 as SVGAGI. The CDR3 sequence is 12 residues long. The ends were cut back, 7 bases at V and 4 bases at J, with 10 bases in the middle. The CDR3 protein is CASTPFVYGYTF. Written as DNA, the CDR3 is TGTGCCAGCACCCCCTTCGTCTATGGCTACACCTTC.

V usage is TRBV19 and J usage is TRBJ2-7; 8 nucleotides match TRBD1. Per the germline V gene, CDR1 is LNHDA and CDR2 is SQIVND (reference sequence). The ends lost 6 bases at V and 2 bases at J; junction bases unmatched: 9. The CDR3 runs to 15 residues. The CDR3 spells CASSPGQGQPYEQYF. CDR3 DNA sequence: TGTGCCAGTAGCCCCGGACAGGGACAACCCTACGAGCAGTACTTC.

The chain combines TRBV7-2 with TRBJ2-7; D remains ambiguous. Trimming took 2 bases from V and 3 from J, leaving 8 bases between them. This CDR3 contains 13 residues. Germline CDR1 reads SGHTA; CDR2 reads FQGNSA. CDR3 sequence: CASSLSPDYEQYF. In DNA form, the CDR3 reads TGTGCCAGCAGCTTAAGCCCCGACTACGAGCAGTACTTC.

The genes are TRBV3-1 (or the pseudogene TRBV3-2) and TRBJ1-5; 7 bases fit TRBD1. The J segment lost 0 bases and the V segment lost 4 bases, leaving 6 bases of the junction unmatched. Germline values: CDR1 LGHDT, CDR2 YNNKEL (reference sequence). The CDR3 runs 16 residues. The CDR3 DNA reads as TGTGCCAGCAGCCCCCGGACAGGTGATAGCAATCAGCCCCAGCATTTT. Translation gives CASSPRTGDSNQPQHF.

V is TRBV18 and J is TRBJ2-5; 16 bases agree with TRBD2. CDR1 and CDR2 from the germline V gene are KGHSH and LQKENI. The CDR3 spans 18 residues. V shed 0 bases and J 5 bases; nucleotides not matched to a gene: 6. CDR3 residues: CASSPPGLAGGAGETQYF. CDR3 nucleotide sequence: TGTGCCAGCTCACCACCGGGACTAGCGGGAGGGGCCGGGGAGACCCAGTACTTC.

V is TRBV28 and J is TRBJ2-1; 8 bases map to TRBD2. V was pared by 6 bases and J by 5 bases, with 12 bases of the junction left unmatched. This CDR3 is built from 16 residues. Germline V gives CDR1 MDHEN, CDR2 SYDVKM. CDR3 nucleotides: TGTGCCAGCAGGGATGGGGGCGGGGGGCCCAACAATGAGCAGTTCTTC. This sequence encodes CASRDGGGGPNNEQFF.

This chain uses TRBV6-5 with TRBJ1-1; weak D call: TRBD1 (6 bases). CDR1 is MNHEY and CDR2 is SVGAGI in the germline V gene. The V gene lost 6 bases and the J gene lost 4 bases, with 18 bases spanning the gap. This CDR3 is built from 15 residues. CDR3 residues: CASRAFGGQSTEAFF. Here the CDR3 DNA reads TGTGCCAGCAGAGCCTTTGGGGGGCAGAGCACTGAAGCTTTCTTT.

The chain couples TRBV27 to TRBJ2-5; D unresolved. Germline V gives CDR1 MNHEY, CDR2 SMNVEV (reference sequence). V was clipped by 0 bases and J by 5 bases, with 7 bases between them. CDR3 size: 13 residues. CDR3 region: CASSLSYWETQYF. CDR3 sequence (DNA): TGTGCCAGCAGTTTATCGTATTGGGAGACCCAGTACTTC.

The rearrangement joins TRBV3-1 (or the pseudogene TRBV3-2) to TRBJ1-2; 9 positions match TRBD1. V was clipped by 6 bases and J by 0 bases; unmatched bases: 5. In germline, CDR1 is LGHDT, CDR2 YNNKEL (reference sequence). There are 15 residues in the CDR3. CDR3 region: CASSPGQGPNYGYTF. The CDR3 coding sequence is TGTGCCAGCAGTCCCGGACAGGGGCCTAACTATGGCTACACCTTC.

This clone was recorded only once. The chain couples TRBV27 to TRBJ2-1; D unclear. This CDR3 has 15 residues. Germline V gene data show CDR1 as MNHEY and CDR2 as SMNVEV (reference sequence). V was clipped by 2 bases and J by 2 bases, with 10 bases between them. In nucleotides, the CDR3 is TGTGCCAGCAGTTTAGCCGACGAGCCCTACAATGAGCAGTTCTTC. This sequence encodes CASSLADEPYNEQFF.

The V gene is TRBV6-5, the J gene TRBJ2-5, with D possibly being TRBD1 (5 bases). Germline V lookup: CDR1 MNHEY, CDR2 SVGAGI. V dropped 0 bases and J dropped 5 bases, with 13 bases sitting between them. The CDR3 is 15 amino acids. The CDR3 loop reads CASSYSGGKGETQYF. CDR3 DNA: TGTGCCAGCAGTTACTCGGGTGGGAAGGGGGAGACCCAGTACTTC.

The chain is built from TRBV6-5 and TRBJ2-1, with 9 nucleotides matching TRBD2. The CDR3 runs to 15 residues. Germline CDR1 reads MNHEY; CDR2 reads SVGAGI. V was clipped by 6 bases and J by 4 bases; unmatched bases: 7. In DNA form, the CDR3 reads TGTGCCAGCAGCATTCTAGCGGGGACATACAATGAGCAGTTCTTC. Translating gives CASSILAGTYNEQFF.